This TCR beta chain derives from a study of neoadjuvant anti-PD-1 for oral cavity cancer. Background on the study: Around day 43, patients without progression received a fourth nivolumab dose before surgery.

In its sample, this clone was seen once. Here immunoSEQ multiplex PCR was the method, and the copy in TCRdb shows in-frame clones only, minus some. This sample has around 60,000 clones, with under 85% found just once. This CDR3 region has 13 residues. CDR1 is SNHLY and CDR2 is FYNNEI in the germline V gene. The V and J ends lost 11 bases and 2 bases, in that order; junction bases with no gene match: 7. Patients had newly diagnosed, untreated stage II-IVA oral cavity squamous cell carcinoma. These oral cavity squamous cell carcinomas were HPV-negative and locally advanced. The source material was PBMCs, sampled before nivolumab (anti-PD-1) treatment. The clonotype was recovered from a person aged 40 to 85 with oral cavity squamous cell carcinoma. The chain links TRBV2 to TRBJ2-3; TRBD1 matches 7 bases. This chain's CDR3 is CAGPTGHTDTQYF. The DNA for the CDR3 is TGTGCCGGGCCGACAGGGCACACAGATACGCAGTATTTT.